One and the same sample provided the 32 T cell receptor beta chains below, sequenced in a study of cytomegalovirus exposure and HLA in healthy donors. The study ran its PCR with 60 Vbeta and 13 Jbeta primers. Clones were sequenced by immunoSEQ multiplex PCR, and TCRdb holds only the in-frame ones, with some missing. The data show roughly 140,000 clones, around 82% seen once. Sequencing was done on a sample of PBMCs. All receptors derive from a man between 35 and 55 years old in good health and CMV-seropositive.

The chain links TRBV15 to TRBJ2-5, with D possibly being TRBD2 (5 bases). This CDR3 comprises 16 residues. The germline V gene encodes CDR1 LNHNV and CDR2 YYDKDF (reference sequence). V shed 1 base and J shed 0 bases, with 12 bases lying between them. The CDR3 DNA reads as TGTGCCACCAGCAGAGGGTGGGAGACGTACCAAGAGACCCAGTACTTC. Amino acid sequence: CATSRGWETYQETQYF.

V gene TRBV4-3 combines with J gene TRBJ1-6; tentatively, D is TRBD1 (5 bases). CDR1 and CDR2 from the germline V gene are LGHNA and YSLEER. This CDR3 has 15 residues. Deletions cut 0 bases from V and 10 bases from J, with 13 bases between. This CDR3 is CASSQDSQGYSPLHF. CDR3 DNA: TGCGCCAGCAGCCAAGACAGCCAGGGCTACTCACCCCTCCACTTT.

The chain joins TRBV7-2 to TRBJ2-5, with TRBD2 as a possible D gene (6 bases). Germline lookup yields CDR1 SGHTA and CDR2 FQGNSA. V was pared by 3 bases and J by 2 bases, with 13 bases between. The CDR3 totals 15 residues. DNA of the CDR3: TGTGCCAGCAGCTTGGTAAGCGGGCCTCAAGAGACCCAGTACTTC. This translates into CASSLVSGPQETQYF. Full variable domain (missing parts from reference TRBV7-2 and TRBJ2-5): GAGVSQSPSNKVTEKGKDVELRCDPISGHTALYWYRQSLGQGLEFLIYFQGNSAPDKSGLPSDRFSAERTGGSVSTLTIQRTQQEDSAVYLCASSLVSGPQETQYFGPGTRLLVL.

This clone is a singleton in its sample. V usage is TRBV5-1 and J usage is TRBJ1-1, with 10 bases matching TRBD1. J gave up 5 bases and V 3 bases, and 4 bases lay outside the gene matches. This CDR3 spans 14 amino acids. Germline lookup yields CDR1 SGHRS and CDR2 YFSETQ. CDR3: CASSSGTGVTEAFF. The CDR3 DNA reads TGCGCCAGCAGCTCTGGGACAGGGGTTACTGAAGCTTTCTTT.

The genes are TRBV6-6 and TRBJ2-7, with 8 positions matching TRBD1. This CDR3 comprises 16 residues. Germline V lookup: CDR1 MNHNY, CDR2 SVGAGI (reference sequence). The trim removed 2 bases at V and 2 bases at J, leaving 8 bases unmatched. In DNA, the CDR3 is TGTGCCAGCAGTTACCCCGACAGGGGAAGGGCCTACGAGCAGTACTTC. It specifies CASSYPDRGRAYEQYF.

This clone has just a few counts. The genes are TRBV4-2 and TRBJ1-6; 8 nucleotides align to TRBD1. With V trimmed by 3 bases and J by 5 bases, 6 bases remained unmatched. This CDR3 comprises 16 residues. Looked up from germline, CDR1 is LGHNA and CDR2 is YNFKEQ. CDR3 amino acids: CASSQGVGQDNSPLHF. As DNA, the CDR3 is TGTGCCAGCAGCCAGGGTGTGGGACAGGATAATTCACCCCTCCACTTT.

The chain couples TRBV11-2 to TRBJ1-1; D remains unclear. The CDR3 extends over 15 amino acids. V lost 1 base and J 0 bases, leaving 9 bases between the germline ends. Germline V gene data show CDR1 as SGHAT and CDR2 as FQNNGV. The chain's CDR3 is CASSLAGSMNTEAFF. Written as DNA, the CDR3 is TGTGCCAGCAGCTTAGCAGGATCAATGAACACTGAAGCTTTCTTT. Combining the CDR3 with reference TRBV11-2 and TRBJ1-1 gives the whole variable domain EAGVAQSPRYKIIEKRQSVAFWCNPISGHATLYWYQQILGQGPKLLIQFQNNGVVDDSQLPKDRFSAERLKGVDSTLKIQPAKLEDSAVYLCASSLAGSMNTEAFFGQGTRLTVV.

This clone was observed a few times. The chain joins TRBV6-6 to TRBJ1-3; 7 bases are a match to TRBD1. This CDR3 region has 16 residues. V was clipped by 0 bases and J by 4 bases; unmatched bases: 6. CDR1 and CDR2 from the germline V gene are MNHNY and SVGAGI (reference sequence). CDR3 DNA sequence: TGTGCCAGCAGTTACTCGAGACAGGGCGCAGGAAACACCATATATTTT. Amino acid sequence: CASSYSRQGAGNTIYF.

This chain links TRBV5-1 with TRBJ2-3, with 8 bases that match TRBD2. CDR3 length: 16 residues. Germline V gives CDR1 SGHRS, CDR2 YFSETQ. J gave up 5 bases and V 0 bases, and 8 bases lay outside the gene matches. The CDR3 loop is CASSLAPAGAIDTQYF. CDR3 nucleotide sequence: TGCGCCAGCAGCTTGGCTCCAGCGGGAGCCATAGATACGCAGTATTTT.

V and J are TRBV11-2 and TRBJ2-7, with 10 bases lining up with TRBD2. Per germline, CDR1 SGHAT and CDR2 FQNNGV. This CDR3 is 13 amino acids long. V trimming: 4 bases; J trimming: 7 bases; junction bases outside the gene matches: 4. As DNA, the CDR3 is TGTGCCAGCAGCTCGAGACTAGCGGGTGAGCAGTACTTC. This gives the protein CASSSRLAGEQYF.

This clone occurred once. The chain uses TRBV5-1 and TRBJ1-1, with D possibly matching TRBD1 (5 bases). In germline, CDR1 is SGHRS, CDR2 YFSETQ. The CDR3 covers 14 residues. V lost 4 bases and J 1 base, leaving 11 bases between the germline ends. The CDR3 protein is CASSISRENTEAFF. CDR3 sequence (DNA): TGCGCCAGCAGCATATCCAGGGAGAACACTGAAGCTTTCTTT.

The J gene is TRBJ2-5, the V gene TRBV7-6, with 13 bases that match TRBD2. Germline V gene data show CDR1 as SGHVS and CDR2 as FNYEAQ. V dropped 5 bases and J dropped 4; count of bases not matched to a gene: 7. This CDR3 is 16 amino acids long. CDR3 DNA sequence: TGTGCCAGCAGCATTACTAGCGGGGGGGCTTTAGAGACCCAGTACTTC. Its protein product is CASSITSGGALETQYF.

DNA for the CDR3: TGTGCCAGTAGTATAGGAGCAGGGGATTCCTACGAGCAGTACTTC. Its translation: CASSIGAGDSYEQYF. The chain uses TRBV19 and TRBJ2-7; weak D call: TRBD1 (6 bases). Per germline, CDR1 LNHDA and CDR2 SQIVND (reference sequence). With 1 base removed from V and 1 base from J, the gap between germline ends came to 11 bases. CDR3 size: 15 residues.

V gene TRBV19 combines with J gene TRBJ1-1, with D maybe TRBD1 (6 bases). This CDR3 spans 15 amino acids. V was cut by 6 bases and J by 6 bases, with 20 bases left in between. The germline gives CDR1 LNHDA, CDR2 SQIVND (reference sequence). The CDR3 spells CASRHTGRNGAEAFF. CDR3 DNA sequence: TGTGCCAGTAGGCATACAGGGAGAAACGGGGCTGAAGCTTTCTTT.

This clone was seen a single time. This sequence joins TRBV7-9 and TRBJ1-3; 8 bases fit TRBD1. Per the germline V gene, CDR1 is SEHNR and CDR2 is FQNEAQ (reference sequence). V lost 5 bases and J lost 10; bases outside the gene matches: 10. The CDR3 sequence is 14 residues long. The CDR3 sequence: CASSQKGQADTIYF. The CDR3 DNA sequence: TGTGCCAGCAGCCAAAAGGGACAGGCTGATACCATATATTTT.

The V and J genes are TRBV10-3 and TRBJ2-7; 7 nucleotides align to TRBD2. Germline loops: CDR1 ENHRY, CDR2 SYGVKD. With V trimmed by 0 bases and J by 4 bases, 6 bases remained unmatched. This CDR3 comprises 15 residues. DNA for the CDR3: TGTGCCATCAGTGAGTCCTCTAGCGGAGTTTACGAGCAGTACTTC. This encodes CAISESSSGVYEQYF.

On this clone itself: Germline and junction disagree at one end, which may indicate a read error. Other DNA sequences from this sample encode an identical CDR3 as well. The rearrangement links TRBV10-3 to TRBJ1-6; D gene uncertain. Germline CDR1 ENHRY, CDR2 SYGVKD. This CDR3 comprises 14 residues. CDR3 DNA: TGTGCCATCTGGACCGGCGGGTATAATTCCCCCCTCCACTTT. Protein: CAIWTGGYNSPLHF.

The gene calls are TRBV28 and TRBJ2-2; 9 bases map to TRBD1. Germline CDR1 MDHEN, CDR2 SYDVKM. The CDR3 sequence is 16 residues long. Trimming at V came to 5 bases and at J to 3 bases, leaving 7 bases not matched to a gene. CDR3 in DNA: TGTGCCAGCAGTACCGCACAGGGGGCGCACACCGGGGAGCTGTTTTTT. Protein product: CASSTAQGAHTGELFF.

The rearrangement uses TRBV29-1 and TRBJ2-1; the match to TRBD2 covers 9 bases. Germline V gene sequence: CDR1 SQVTM, CDR2 ANQGSEA. The CDR3 is 15 residues long. Trimming at V came to 6 bases and at J to 1 base, leaving 7 bases not matched to a gene. The CDR3 nucleotides are TGCAGCGTCCCCTTAGCGGGAGTGTCCTACAATGAGCAGTTCTTC. The encoded protein is CSVPLAGVSYNEQFF.

This clone was detected only a few times. The chain employs TRBV7-9 and TRBJ1-1, with D possibly being TRBD1 (6 bases). The germline V gene has CDR1 SEHNR and CDR2 FQNEAQ (reference sequence). The CDR3 spans 13 residues. Trimming pared 8 bases from V and 2 bases from J, leaving 12 bases between. CDR3 residues: CASGRGGNTEAFF. The CDR3 DNA follows: TGTGCCAGCGGGAGAGGGGGTAACACTGAAGCTTTCTTT.

This clone was detected once. As DNA, the CDR3 is TGTGCCAGCAACCCTATCGGGACAGGTTTCAATGAGCAGTTCTTC. Translation: CASNPIGTGFNEQFF. The genes are TRBV7-8 and TRBJ2-1; 8 nucleotides match TRBD1. CDR1 SGHVS and CDR2 FQNEAQ come from the germline V gene. The CDR3 covers 15 residues. The J segment lost 6 bases and the V segment lost 7 bases, leaving 11 bases of the junction unmatched.

This clone was detected only a few times. V and J are TRBV28 and TRBJ2-5, with a possible D match to TRBD1 (5 bases). CDR1 and CDR2 from the germline V gene are MDHEN and SYDVKM. CDR3 size: 14 residues. The V end lost 0 bases, the J end lost 1 base, and 6 bases lay between the germline ends. CDR3 amino acids: CASSLWDTQETQYF. The CDR3 region has the DNA TGTGCCAGCAGTTTATGGGACACCCAAGAGACCCAGTACTTC.

This clone appeared a single time. This chain connects TRBV2 to TRBJ1-5, with 9 bases identical to TRBD1. The ends lost 6 bases at V and 6 bases at J; junction bases unmatched: 9. CDR3 size: 15 residues. Germline loops: CDR1 SNHLY, CDR2 FYNNEI. The CDR3 region has the DNA TGTGCCAGCAGACAACAGGGGGCATACAGTCAGCCCCAGCATTTT. Amino acid sequence: CASRQQGAYSQPQHF.

The rearrangement links TRBV28 to TRBJ2-3; a possible D gene is TRBD2 (6 bases). The CDR3 contains 15 residues. The germline V gene has CDR1 MDHEN and CDR2 SYDVKM. The germline V and J ends were trimmed by 2 bases and 6 bases, with 15 bases remaining between them. The chain's CDR3 is CASSLKGGYSDTQYF. The DNA of the CDR3 is TGTGCCAGCAGTTTAAAAGGAGGGTATTCCGATACGCAGTATTTT.

The chain has TRBV5-4 and TRBJ1-5, with a weak D call TRBD1 (5 bases). V was cut by 1 base and J by 7 bases, with 12 bases left in between. Per germline, CDR1 SGHNT and CDR2 YYREEE (reference sequence). The CDR3 has 14 amino acids. CDR3 DNA: TGTGCCAGCAGCTTGAACGGAGGGGAGCAGCCCCAGCATTTT. Protein product: CASSLNGGEQPQHF.

The V and J genes are TRBV6-5 and TRBJ1-6; no firm D call. CDR1 is MNHEY and CDR2 is SVGAGI in the germline V gene. The CDR3 contains 14 residues. Trimming took off 0 bases at V and 7 bases at J, with 7 bases between the two ends. The CDR3 sequence is CASSYSYRNSPLHF. CDR3 coding DNA: TGTGCCAGCAGTTACTCTTACAGAAATTCACCCCTCCACTTT.

The chain joins TRBV5-4 to TRBJ2-5, with TRBD2 matching 8 bases. The CDR3 extends over 17 amino acids. Germline V gene data show CDR1 as SGHNT and CDR2 as YYREEE (reference sequence). V was pared by 3 bases and J by 1 base, with 11 bases of the junction left unmatched. This CDR3 reads CASSSGASGGLQETQYF. CDR3 nucleotides: TGTGCCAGCAGCTCCGGAGCCAGCGGGGGCCTCCAAGAGACCCAGTACTTC. Drawing the rest from reference TRBV5-4 and TRBJ2-5, the complete variable domain is ETGVTQSPTHLIKTRGQQVTLRCSSQSGHNTVSWYQQALGQGPQFIFQYYREEENGRGNFPPRFSGLQFPNYSSELNVNALELDDSALYLCASSSGASGGLQETQYFGPGTRLLVL.

V gene TRBV7-9 combines with J gene TRBJ1-2; D is perhaps TRBD1 (5 bases). Trimming shortened V by 1 base and J by 8 bases, and 11 bases separated the two germline ends. Per germline, CDR1 SEHNR and CDR2 FQNEAQ (reference sequence). The CDR3 runs 13 residues. CDR3 DNA: TGTGCCAGCAGCTTAGGGGCAGGGCGAGGCTACACCTTC. Residues: CASSLGAGRGYTF.

The rearrangement links TRBV4-1 to TRBJ2-3; the match to TRBD1 covers 10 bases. The length of the CDR3 is 17 residues. Germline CDR1 reads MGHRA; CDR2 reads YSYEKL. The V gene end was trimmed by 4 bases and the J gene end by 6 bases; junction bases not matched to a gene: 13. CDR3 residues: CASSLLAGTGARDTQYF. CDR3 bases: TGCGCCAGCAGCCTGCTAGCCGGGACAGGGGCAAGGGATACGCAGTATTTT.

The chain is built from TRBV7-2 and TRBJ2-2; D is unresolved. Germline V gene data show CDR1 as SGHTA and CDR2 as FQGNSA. The length of the CDR3 is 14 residues. Trimming took off 3 bases at V and 1 base at J, with 6 bases between the two ends. CDR3 coding DNA: TGTGCCAGCAGCTTCCCTTTGAACACCGGGGAGCTGTTTTTT. Protein: CASSFPLNTGELFF.

The V call is TRBV5-1, the J call TRBJ2-7; 8 bases agree with TRBD1. The CDR3 has 14 residues. Per germline, CDR1 SGHRS and CDR2 YFSETQ. The ends lost 3 bases at V and 4 bases at J; junction bases unmatched: 6. CDR3 in amino acids: CASSSQGALYEQYF. The CDR3 nucleotides are TGCGCCAGCAGCTCTCAGGGGGCGCTATACGAGCAGTACTTC.

The chain recombines TRBV9 with TRBJ2-1, with 7 nucleotides matching TRBD2. CDR1 SGDLS and CDR2 YYNGEE come from the germline V gene. V lost 6 bases to trimming and J lost 0 bases; unmatched junction nucleotides: 3. The CDR3 consists of 14 residues. The CDR3 sequence: CASTSGGSYNEQFF. In DNA form, the CDR3 reads TGTGCCAGCACCTCGGGAGGCTCCTACAATGAGCAGTTCTTC.